This T cell receptor (beta chain) was sequenced in a study of blood T cell repertoires in COVID-19. Study-wide context: The United States, Italy and Spain were the sources of the acute and convalescent COVID-19 samples.

Germline values: CDR1 SEHNR, CDR2 FQNEAQ (reference sequence). Trimming shortened V by 7 bases and J by 1 base, and 13 bases separated the two germline ends. The CDR3 has 14 amino acids. Study processing details: Estimation of nucleated cell counts relied on the amplification of reference gene primers. Produced via immunoSEQ multiplex PCR; TCRdb's table is partial and in-frame only. V and J calls and clone size come straight from that table; D and trimming were deduced from the DNA. The sample has fewer than 200,000 clones, 80% to 90% seen once. The origin of this receptor is a man between 50 and 59 years old with active or convalescent COVID-19. The sample consisted of peripheral blood. The chain joins TRBV7-9 to TRBJ1-1, with D perhaps TRBD1 (5 bases). Written as DNA, the CDR3 is TGTGCCAGCATCCCGGAGGGGAGGAACACTGAAGCTTTCTTT. Protein sequence: CASIPEGRNTEAFF.